A single sample is the source of the 8 T cell receptor beta chains below, sequenced in a study of blood T cells in healthy people across ages. A second 7 to 11 cycle PCR used barcoded and J-beta primers. TCRdb recomputed calls from the 5' RACE reads with MiXCR, one row per CDR3 protein. The sample shows about 970,000 distinct CDR3 sequences, roughly 51% of them seen only once. The sequenced sample consisted of blood. The receptor source for this set is a woman aged 55-75 years in good health.

A word on this clonotype: A read error may account for a junction end that differs from germline. This chain links TRBV29-1 with TRBJ2-1, with D perhaps matching TRBD1 or TRBD2 (5 bases each). Germline V gene lookup returns CDR1 SQVTM and CDR2 ANQGSEA. This CDR3 spans 13 amino acids. DNA of the CDR3: TGCAGCGCTGCTGACAGCGGTAGCAATGAGCAGTCCTTC. This translates into CSAADSGSNEQSF.

V and J are TRBV4-1 and TRBJ2-3; 9 nucleotides align to TRBD2. CDR3 length equals 16 residues. Trimming at V came to 6 bases and at J to 8 bases, leaving 15 bases not matched to a gene. Per germline, CDR1 MGHRA and CDR2 YSYEKL. The CDR3 DNA is TGCGCCAGCAGTCCCTCGGGGGCGGGAGGGCCTCTTACGCAGTATTTT. The encoded protein is CASSPSGAGGPLTQYF.

This chain joins TRBV7-2 and TRBJ2-1, with D uncertain. The V and J ends lost 1 base and 13 bases respectively, with 14 bases between them. CDR1 and CDR2 from the germline V gene are SGHTA and FQGNSA. The CDR3 extends over 13 amino acids. The CDR3 loop is CASSLGLIETQFF. The CDR3 DNA follows: TGTGCCAGCAGCTTAGGGCTTATTGAGACCCAGTTCTTC. The full variable domain, in which reference TRBV7-2 and TRBJ2-1 provide the parts outside the CDR3, is GAGVSQSPSNKVTEKGKDVELRCDPISGHTALYWYRQSLGQGLEFLIYFQGNSAPDKSGLPSDRFSAERTGGSVSTLTIQRTQQEDSAVYLCASSLGLIETQFFGPGTRLTVL.

The rearrangement joins TRBV5-5 to TRBJ1-6, with 10 nucleotides matching TRBD1. The length of the CDR3 is 15 residues. V lost 1 base, J lost 9 bases, and 4 bases stayed unmatched. Germline CDR1 and CDR2: SGHKS and YYEKEE (reference sequence). CDR3 DNA sequence: TGTGCCAGCAGCTTGTGGGGACAGGGGACTTCACCCCTCCACTTT. It specifies CASSLWGQGTSPLHF.

This chain joins TRBV20-1 and TRBJ2-5; D assignment may be TRBD1 or TRBD2 (5 bases each). Germline CDR1 is DFQATT and CDR2 is SNEGSKA (reference sequence). V was trimmed by 0 bases and J by 4 bases, leaving 12 bases between them. The CDR3 spans 14 residues. The CDR3 here is CSARDRGVPETQYF. CDR3 DNA sequence: TGCAGTGCTAGAGATCGGGGCGTCCCAGAGACCCAGTACTTC.

V gene TRBV7-2 combines with J gene TRBJ2-7, with a tentative D call TRBD2 (6 bases). The CDR3 loop spans 14 amino acids. CDR1 and CDR2 (germline): SGHTA, FQGNSA. Trimming stripped 10 bases from V and 3 bases from J, with 19 bases between. CDR3 residues: CATIQLAESYEQYF. In nucleotides, the CDR3 is TGTGCCACCATACAGTTAGCGGAGAGCTACGAGCAGTACTTC.

The chain links TRBV20-1 to TRBJ1-2, with D possibly being TRBD1 (6 bases). The CDR3 covers 14 residues. CDR1 DFQATT and CDR2 SNEGSKA come from the germline V gene (reference sequence). This CDR3 is CSYGGRGIRGGYTF. The CDR3 region has the DNA TGCAGCTATGGGGGCCGGGGGATTCGTGGTGGCTACACCTTC.

Only a few counts were recorded for this clonotype. This sequence joins TRBV9 and TRBJ2-5, with TRBD2 identical over 12 bases. The germline V gene has CDR1 SGDLS and CDR2 YYNGEE. The CDR3 length is 15 residues. Trimming took 3 bases from V and 11 from J; bases not matched to a gene: 11. This chain's CDR3 is CASSATSGGRGEQYF. CDR3 DNA: TGTGCCAGCAGCGCGACTAGCGGGGGCCGCGGTGAGCAGTACTTC.